This TCR beta chain is from a study of T cell responses to AZD1222 COVID-19 vaccine. Whole-study results and caveats: Unmutated variant regions reportedly attract nearly half of all spike-specific TCRs. Among the donors, most were white British and more were female, and clonal diversity was possibly underestimated.

This CDR3 contains 14 residues. With 4 bases removed from V and 6 bases from J, the gap between germline ends came to 13 bases. Germline CDR1 reads SGHRS; CDR2 reads YFSETQ. About this clone itself: Its antigen is unidentified.

TCRdb's table, derived via immunoSEQ multiplex PCR, lists solely in-frame clones and lacks some. The data show around 120,000 clones, with over 75% seen just once and 15% to 20% held by the top ten. Specimen: peripheral blood, collected on day 0 of MenACWY control vaccination. The TCR originated in an adult in good health. This chain links TRBV5-1 with TRBJ2-2; no definite D call. The DNA of the CDR3 is TGCGCCAGCAGCACCGCGACCCTCGCCGGGGAGCTGTTTTTT. It translates to CASSTATLAGELFF.